This T cell receptor beta chain was obtained from a study of cytomegalovirus exposure and HLA in healthy donors. Study-level points and caveats: An Asian-associated ancestry cluster reportedly showed fewer N-insertions than the approximately 700-donor mean in a later analysis. Across donors, presence/absence analyses took sequencing depth to be roughly uniform. In a later analysis, CMV-associated beta chains were mostly HLA-associated, it appeared.

PCR employed 60 Vbeta and 13 Jbeta primers. Using immunoSEQ multiplex PCR, the repertoire was profiled, and TCRdb retains in-frame clones only, with some absent. The table lists 150,000 to 200,000 clones, approximately 85% of them singletons. As for this clone: Its antigen is still unknown.

The material sequenced was PBMCs. The receptor was derived from a man aged 18-30 years in good health and CMV-seropositive.

CDR3 nucleotide sequence: TGTGCCTGGAGTGTAACTCAGGGGGCAGGGGGCTACACCTTC. It codes for CAWSVTQGAGGYTF. The rearrangement links TRBV30 to TRBJ1-2, with TRBD1 identical over 8 bases. J lost 8 bases, V lost 0 bases, and 8 bases had no gene match. CDR3 length equals 14 residues. Per the germline V gene, CDR1 is GTSNPN and CDR2 is SVGIG (reference sequence).